The source of this TCR beta chain is a study of cytomegalovirus exposure and HLA in healthy donors. The overall study: Earlier, some 170 million T cells were analyzed, and fewer than 120 million unique TCR beta sequences were found among them. Study conclusions and caveats: It was in a later analysis that TCR association rates were seen to vary by HLA locus, highest for DRB1 and lowest for HLA-C.

In the PCR, 60 Vbeta and 13 Jbeta primers were used. Profiled with immunoSEQ multiplex PCR; TCRdb holds only in-frame clones, not every one. The sample includes around 190,000 clones, around 67% of them seen just once. This clone was seen only a few times. Its antigen remains unknown. This TCR came from a woman aged 25 to 39 in good health and CMV-seropositive. The sequencing input was PBMCs.

The CDR3 DNA sequence: TGTGCCAGCAGCTTCGCTAGCTCCTACAATGAGCAGTTCTTC. Translated, it gives CASSFASSYNEQFF. The J gene is TRBJ2-1, the V gene TRBV5-4, with D unclear. V was cut by 2 bases and J by 0 bases, with 6 bases left in between. Germline assignment: CDR1 SGHNT and CDR2 YYREEE (reference sequence). The CDR3 has 14 amino acids.